This is a list of T cell receptor beta chains from one sample in a study of blood T cells in healthy people across ages. TCRdb re-derived calls from the 5' RACE reads in MiXCR, one entry per CDR3 protein. The table has about 1,600,000 distinct CDR3 sequences, around two fifths seen once. Sequencing used blood. The receptor set was obtained from a woman under 30 in good health. CDR3s include the opening cysteine and the closing phenylalanine or tryptophan.

TRBV4-2 | CASSQVSITGANVLTF
TRBV7-3 | CASSKESVGYNEQFF
TRBV19 | CASSIADYMNTEAFF
TRBV25-1 | CATPRGRVHEQYF
TRBV12-3/TRBV12-4 | CASSPGRGNEQFF
TRBV18 | CASSPSGGTGLTGYTF
TRBV12-3/TRBV12-4 | CASSFAAEKLFF
TRBV10-3 | CATSESKGGVGAFF
TRBV20-1 | CSARRGGPVGGYTF
TRBV7-6 | CASSLGDDSTDTQYF
TRBV28 | CASSLGGYPAGEQYF
TRBV25-1 | CASSERGADSPLHF
TRBV20-1 | CSARVSGLVENEQYF
TRBV10-3 | CAISEPMGVSTDTQYF
TRBV11-2 | CASSEGDRGKEKLFF
TRBV18 | CASSPRDRGPQETQFF
TRBV28 | CASSSPDRTVYSGYTF